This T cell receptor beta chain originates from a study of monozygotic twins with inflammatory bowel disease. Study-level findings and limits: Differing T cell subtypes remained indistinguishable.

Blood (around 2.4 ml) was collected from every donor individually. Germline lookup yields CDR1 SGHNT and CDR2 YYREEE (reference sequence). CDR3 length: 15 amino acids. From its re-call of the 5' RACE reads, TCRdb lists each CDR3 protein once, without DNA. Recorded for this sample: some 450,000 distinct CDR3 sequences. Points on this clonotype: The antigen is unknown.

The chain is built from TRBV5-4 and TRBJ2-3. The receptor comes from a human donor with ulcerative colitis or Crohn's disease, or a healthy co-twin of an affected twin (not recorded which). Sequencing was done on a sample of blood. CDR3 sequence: CASSMKNMNTDTQYF.